This TCR beta chain was sequenced in a study of blood T cell repertoires in COVID-19. Study at large: Samples of COVID-19 (acute and convalescent) were obtained from the United States, Italy and Spain. In each case, the material was cDNA or gDNA derived from T cells, B-cell-depleted T cells, or PBMCs.

The CDR3 runs 15 residues. V lost 6 bases and J 5 bases, leaving 19 bases between the germline ends. CDR1 is MDHEN and CDR2 is SYDVKM in the germline V gene. Sequenced by immunoSEQ multiplex PCR; TCRdb stores in-frame clones only, minus some. The sample holds over 600,000 clones, more than 80% seen once. Sequencing was performed on peripheral blood. The clonotype originates from a woman aged 18-35 years with acute or convalescent COVID-19. J is TRBJ1-1 and V is TRBV28; the D gene is possibly TRBD1 (6 bases). CDR3 DNA sequence: TGTGCCAGCAGCCCCCGTAGTGGCAGGGGAACTGAAGCTTTCTTT. This encodes CASSPRSGRGTEAFF.